This TCR beta chain was identified during a study of tumor and adjacent non-tumor tissue in lung cancer. About the research overall: Aged about 31 to 85 years, patients included roughly ten men and 5 women with stage I to III disease. Around 4 million productive TCRbeta reads were obtained per sample on average.

This clonotype was detected a few times. The library came from three nested PCR rounds adapted from ARM-PCR protocols. TCRdb re-derived calls from the multiplex PCR reads in MiXCR, one entry per CDR3 protein. Seen here are 60,000 or so distinct CDR3 sequences, about 61% observed once, and the top ten hold more than 30%. CDR1 and CDR2 from the germline V gene are SGHRS and YFSETQ. Trimming took off 5 bases at V and 5 bases at J, with 23 bases between the two ends. The CDR3 sequence is 17 residues long. RNA was extracted from bulk tissue without any cell sorting. Distant lung tissue was collected more than 3 cm away from the tumor edge. Chemotherapy-naive patients with new lung cancer underwent thoracic surgery in China, August–late 2014.

The clonotype was recovered from a man in his 70s with non-small cell lung cancer. Sequenced input: distant non-tumor lung tissue. The gene calls are TRBV5-1 and TRBJ2-1; D is perhaps TRBD1 (6 bases). The DNA for the CDR3 is TGCGCCAGCAGTTCAGTTCCCACCAGGGGTGCCAACAATGAGCAGTTCTTC. Translating gives CASSSVPTRGANNEQFF.